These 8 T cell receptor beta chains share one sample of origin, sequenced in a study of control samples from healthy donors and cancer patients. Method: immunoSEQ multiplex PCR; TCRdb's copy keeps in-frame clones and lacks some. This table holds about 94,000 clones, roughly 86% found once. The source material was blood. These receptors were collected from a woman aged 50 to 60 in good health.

The DNA of the CDR3 is TGCGCCAGCAGCCAAGAGAGGTCGCAGGGGGTCAACACCGGGGAGCTGTTTTTT. It yields the protein CASSQERSQGVNTGELFF. This chain joins TRBV4-3 and TRBJ2-2; 7 bases are a match to TRBD1. The CDR3 covers 18 residues. Germline CDR1 LGHNA, CDR2 YSLEER. The trim removed 0 bases at V and 2 bases at J, leaving 9 bases unmatched.

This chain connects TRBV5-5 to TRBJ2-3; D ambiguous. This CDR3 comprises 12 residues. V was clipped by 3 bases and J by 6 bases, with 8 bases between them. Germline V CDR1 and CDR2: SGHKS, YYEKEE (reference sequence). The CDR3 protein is CASSSLGDTQYF. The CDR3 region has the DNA TGTGCCAGCAGCTCCCTAGGGGATACGCAGTATTTT.

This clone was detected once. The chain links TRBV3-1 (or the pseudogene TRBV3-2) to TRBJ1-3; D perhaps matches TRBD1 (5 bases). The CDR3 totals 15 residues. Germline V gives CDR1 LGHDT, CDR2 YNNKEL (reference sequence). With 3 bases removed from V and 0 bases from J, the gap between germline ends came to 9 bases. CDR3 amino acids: CASSQAGGSGNTIYF. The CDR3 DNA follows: TGTGCCAGCAGCCAGGCGGGGGGCTCTGGAAACACCATATATTTT.

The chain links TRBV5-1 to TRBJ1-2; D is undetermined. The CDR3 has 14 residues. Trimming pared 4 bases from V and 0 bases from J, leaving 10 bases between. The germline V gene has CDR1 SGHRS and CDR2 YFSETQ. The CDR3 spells CASSAQVSNYGYTF. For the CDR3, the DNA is TGCGCCAGCAGCGCCCAGGTTTCTAACTATGGCTACACCTTC.

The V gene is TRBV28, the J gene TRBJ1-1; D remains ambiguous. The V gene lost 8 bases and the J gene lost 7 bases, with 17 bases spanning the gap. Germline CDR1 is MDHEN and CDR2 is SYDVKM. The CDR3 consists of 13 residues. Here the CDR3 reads CASRRFGVGEAFF. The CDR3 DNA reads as TGTGCCAGCCGAAGATTTGGAGTGGGTGAAGCTTTCTTT. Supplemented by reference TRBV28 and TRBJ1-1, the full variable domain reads DVKVTQSSRYLVKRTGEKVFLECVQDMDHENMFWYRQDPGLGLRLIYFSYDVKMKEKGDIPEGYSVSREKKERFSLILESASTNQTSMYLCASRRFGVGEAFFGQGTRLTVV.

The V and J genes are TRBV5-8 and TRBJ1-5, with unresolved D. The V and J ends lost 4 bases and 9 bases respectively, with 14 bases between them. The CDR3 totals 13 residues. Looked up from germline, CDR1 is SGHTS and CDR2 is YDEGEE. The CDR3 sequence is CASSLDGRGPQHF. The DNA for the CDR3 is TGTGCCAGCAGCCTAGACGGAAGAGGGCCCCAGCATTTT. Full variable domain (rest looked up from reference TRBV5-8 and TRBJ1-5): EAGVTQSPTHLIKTRGQQATLRCSPISGHTSVYWYQQALGLGLQFLLWYDEGEERNRGNFPPRFSGRQFPNYSSELNVNALELEDSALYLCASSLDGRGPQHFGDGTRLSIL.

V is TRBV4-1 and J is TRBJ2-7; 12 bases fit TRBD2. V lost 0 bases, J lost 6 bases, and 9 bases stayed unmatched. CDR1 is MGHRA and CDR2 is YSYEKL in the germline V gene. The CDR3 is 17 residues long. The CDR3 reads CASSQEGGLAGKVEQYF. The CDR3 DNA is TGCGCCAGCAGCCAAGAGGGTGGACTAGCGGGAAAGGTCGAGCAGTACTTC.

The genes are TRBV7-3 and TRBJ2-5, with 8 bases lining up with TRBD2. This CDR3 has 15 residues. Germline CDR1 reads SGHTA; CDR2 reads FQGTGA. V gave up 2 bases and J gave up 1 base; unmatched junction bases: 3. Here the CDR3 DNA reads TGTGCCAGCAGCTTACGTGGACTAGCCCAAGAGACCCAGTACTTC. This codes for CASSLRGLAQETQYF.